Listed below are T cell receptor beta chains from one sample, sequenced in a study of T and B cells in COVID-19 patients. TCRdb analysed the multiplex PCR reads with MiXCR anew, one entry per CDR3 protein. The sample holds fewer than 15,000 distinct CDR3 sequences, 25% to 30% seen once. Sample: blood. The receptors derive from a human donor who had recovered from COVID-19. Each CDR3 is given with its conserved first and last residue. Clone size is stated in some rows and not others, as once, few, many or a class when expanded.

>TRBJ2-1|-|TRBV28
CASSWGLLAGVFEQFF
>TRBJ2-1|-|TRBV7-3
CASGLAGVANEQFF
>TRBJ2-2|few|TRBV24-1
CATSGRVGANTGELFF
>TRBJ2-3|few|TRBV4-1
CASSRVAPSLTDTQYF
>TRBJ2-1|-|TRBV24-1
CATSPRDRVYNEQFF
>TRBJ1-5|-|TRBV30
CAWSAQGYQPQHF
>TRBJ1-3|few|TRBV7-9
CASSPPGRAGNTIYF
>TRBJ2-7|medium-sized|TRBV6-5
CASSRTALGDSRSYEQYF
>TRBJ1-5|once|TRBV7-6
CASSLGLPAENQPQHF
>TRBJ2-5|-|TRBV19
CASSIAGETQYF
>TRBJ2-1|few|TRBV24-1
CATSDPTSYNEQFF
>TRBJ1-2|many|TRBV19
CASSTDRLYGYTF
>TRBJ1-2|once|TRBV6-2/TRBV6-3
CASSGQIAYGYTF
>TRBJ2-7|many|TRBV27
CASRRLGGRNEQYF
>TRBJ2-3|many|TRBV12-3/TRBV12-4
CASSFGGGPDTQYF
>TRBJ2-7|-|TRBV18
CASSPSSNNEQYF
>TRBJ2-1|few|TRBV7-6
CASSSLPSGVYNEQFF
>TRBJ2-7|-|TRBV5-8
CASSYVGTTTYEQYF
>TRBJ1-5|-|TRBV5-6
CASSLVDQPQHF
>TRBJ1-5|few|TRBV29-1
CSVLVPQGLGQPQHF
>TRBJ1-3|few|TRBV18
CASSPPGQRISGNTIYF
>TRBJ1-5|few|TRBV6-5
CASSRTGGTQPQHF
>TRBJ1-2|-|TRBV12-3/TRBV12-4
CASSGQGGVGYTF
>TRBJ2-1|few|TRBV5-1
CASSLSSGRREQFF